This TCR beta chain was identified during a study of technical replicates of blood from several donors (dated by TCRdb to the late 2010s). Library preparation was by the immunoSEQ multiplex PCR assay. TCRdb carries this immuneACCESS record with in-frame sequences only. Its versions omit some clonotypes, under half of them owing to an unresolved V gene in the studies checked, with the rest unexplained. The sample table records 45,000 to 60,000 clones; roughly 95% of these occur just once. The ten largest clones represent under 0.45% of the sample. Comment on this clone: The clone's antigen remains unknown. Qualities for individual bases were not recorded, and no much larger clone is one base off.

The sequence was obtained from a human donor in good health. Sequenced: T cells isolated from PBMCs.

In nucleotide form, the sequence is TGTGCCACCAGCCCGACAGGGGGGAATCAGCCCCAGCATTTT. The encoded protein is CATSPTGGNQPQHF. The V gene is TRBV15 and the J gene is TRBJ1-5, and 9 junctional nucleotides match TRBD1. Its CDR3 holds 14 amino acids, cysteine through phenylalanine. The entry retains the CDR3 DNA only, 42 bases that are in frame from base 1. CDR1 LNHNV and CDR2 YYDKDF are derived from the germline V gene (reference sequence). From V the trimming removes 5 bases and from J it removes 4 bases, while the gene matches leave 3 bases of the junction unaccounted for. Where the CDR3 stops, the reference TRBV15 and TRBJ1-5 genes take over; the full variable domain is DAMVIQNPRYQVTQFGKPVTLSCSQTLNHNVMYWYQQKSSQAPKLLFHYYDKDFNNEADTPDNFQSRRPNTSFCFLDIRSPGLGDTAMYLCATSPTGGNQPQHFGDGTRLSIL.